Here is one T cell receptor (beta chain) with its context. TCRdb's table, derived via immunoSEQ multiplex PCR, lists solely in-frame clones and lacks some. The sample has about 25,000 clones; approximately 83% are singletons. This sample stems from a study of OX40 agonist ivuxolimab in advanced cancers. As for the study in general: Hepatocellular carcinoma, melanoma, renal cell or head and neck cancer occurred in dose-escalation patients.

Deletions cut 5 bases from V and 6 bases from J, with 7 bases between. CDR3 length equals 10 residues. The V gene's germline CDR1 is SQVTM and CDR2 ANQGSEA. The receptor was derived from an adult with an advanced solid tumor such as melanoma, head and neck, liver or kidney cancer. The sequenced sample was CD4+ or CD8+ T cells sorted from blood, obtained in a trial of the OX40 agonist ivuxolimab. The V and J genes are TRBV29-1 and TRBJ1-1; D gene uncertain. The CDR3 nucleotides read TGCAGCGTTAGGGAGCCTGAAGCTTTCTTT. Amino acids: CSVREPEAFF.